Given below is one T cell receptor (beta chain) in context. What it recognizes is unknown. Sequence at one end of the junction differs from germline and may be a read error. There are 15 residues in the CDR3. This sample was included in a study of molecular identifiers for immune sequencing clone quantification. Across the study: Across replicate runs, RNA obtained from around 18,000 or 91,000 naive CD8 cells was divided into five, with four undergoing sequencing. Study results and caveats: It was shown that clones above 20 RNA copies held over 98% of effector molecules, but under 1% in naive cells.

With listed TCR primers and previously described methods, bulk TCR libraries were prepared. TCRdb re-analysed the PCR reads in MiXCR, keeping a single row per CDR3 protein. This table holds about 40,000 distinct CDR3 sequences, under 25% found once. The chain uses TRBV12-3 or TRBV12-4 and TRBJ2-1, with 9 positions matching TRBD1. The sequenced sample consisted of naive CD8+ T cells from blood, with Jurkat cell RNA spiked in. The subset here: FACS-sorted CD8+CD4-CCR7+CD45RA+ naive T cells. This clonotype was sampled from a human donor in good health. Some libraries in this study had Jurkat cell RNA spiked in. CDR3 nucleotides: TGTGCCAGCGGTGTCCGGGACAGGGAAGTATGGGAGCGGTTCTTC. Translation gives CASGVRDREVWERFF.